This T cell receptor (beta chain) derives from a study of T cells in Graves' hyperthyroidism and ophthalmopathy. From RNA transcripts, TCR beta CDR3 regions were amplified. Primed by the HTBI set, a first-round RT-PCR was run on the TCR CDR3. Using its own MiXCR run on the multiplex PCR reads, TCRdb lists one record per CDR3 protein. This table has roughly 840,000 distinct CDR3 sequences, approximately 40% appearing once. Any patient presenting with uncontrolled infection, other autoimmune disease, pregnancy or lactation was left out. Findings and limits, study-wide: Blood samples included most of the expanded thyroid clonotypes exceeding 0.001.

Comment on this clonotype: Its antigen is undetermined.

The receptor was isolated from a man younger than 35 with Graves' hyperthyroidism. Sequencing was done on a sample of blood.

CDR3 DNA sequence: TGTGCCAGCAGCTCTTGGGGCTACGAGCAGTACTTC. This encodes CASSSWGYEQYF. V gene TRBV7-2 combines with J gene TRBJ2-7; D is uncertain. Deletions cut 4 bases from V and 3 bases from J, with 7 bases between. The germline CDR1 and CDR2 sequences are SGHTA and FQGNSA. The CDR3 loop spans 12 amino acids. The full variable domain, in which reference TRBV7-2 and TRBJ2-7 provide the parts outside the CDR3, is GAGVSQSPSNKVTEKGKDVELRCDPISGHTALYWYRQSLGQGLEFLIYFQGNSAPDKSGLPSDRFSAERTGGSVSTLTIQRTQQEDSAVYLCASSSWGYEQYFGPGTRLTVT.